This TCR beta chain was documented in a study of identical twins. TCRdb re-analysed the 5' RACE reads in MiXCR, keeping a single row per CDR3 protein. The table lists about 660,000 distinct CDR3 sequences, 8.5% to 9% of them singletons. Trimming removed 3 bases from V and 10 bases from J, with 18 bases in between. CDR1 is KGHDR, CDR2 SFDVKD, per germline. This CDR3 region has 15 residues. Concerning this clonotype itself: The antigen is unknown.

General study results and limits: Zero-insertion analyses could be partly confounded by invariant MAIT and iNKT cells.

This sample also appeared in a second study, on yellow fever vaccine responses in identical twins.

The chain recombines TRBV24-1 with TRBJ2-1; D gene ambiguous. This TCR derives from a woman aged 18 to 35 in good health. The material sequenced was PBMCs. The CDR3 loop is CATSDEPMGIMEQFF. Written as DNA, the CDR3 is TGTGCCACCAGTGATGAGCCGATGGGGATCATGGAGCAGTTCTTC.